This paragraph reports one TCR beta chain. Its antigen is undetermined. As for the donors, each was a healthy bone marrow donor. The germline CDR1 and CDR2 sequences are MDHEN and SYDVKM. Trimming took off 4 bases at V and 4 bases at J, with 13 bases between the two ends. This CDR3 region has 14 residues. PCR was performed using 60 Vbeta and 13 Jbeta primers. Profiling relied on immunoSEQ multiplex PCR, and the TCRdb table lists in-frame clones only, not all of them. The sample holds tens of thousands of clones, around three quarters seen once. The data belong to a study of cytomegalovirus exposure and HLA in healthy donors. Findings and caveats of the study: In a later analysis, several top co-occurrence clusters appeared linked to parvovirus B19, influenza, CMV and Epstein-Barr virus. The authors later found most CMV-associated TCR beta chains appeared HLA-restricted.

The clonotype was recovered from a man aged 50 to 59 in good health and CMV-seronegative. The sequencing input was PBMCs. V usage is TRBV28 and J usage is TRBJ1-2; no clear D. This CDR3 is CASSSPSTLYGYTF. The CDR3 coding sequence is TGTGCCAGCAGTTCCCCGAGTACTCTCTATGGCTACACCTTC.